Below, 13 T cell receptor beta chains from the same sample are listed, as sequenced in a study of metastatic and nonmetastatic thyroid tumors. All patients were untreated before thyroid surgery. TCRdb re-called the PCR reads via MiXCR. The sample lists approximately 16,000 clones; around 33% were seen once. The material sequenced was tumor tissue. The source is a male donor with papillary thyroid cancer or a benign thyroid nodule (not recorded which). Some clones in this sample may be carry-over from other donors' samples.

The rearrangement uses TRBV18 and TRBJ1-1; D remains unclear. The CDR3 loop spans 14 amino acids. The V end was cut by 2 bases, the J end by 1 base, with 8 bases between. Germline V gene lookup returns CDR1 KGHSH and CDR2 LQKENI. Here the CDR3 DNA reads TGTGCCAGCTCACCAACCTTCGGGAACACTGAAGCTTTCTTT. Translation gives CASSPTFGNTEAFF.

This sequence joins TRBV18 and TRBJ2-2; 14 bases line up with TRBD2. Looked up from germline, CDR1 is KGHSH and CDR2 is LQKENI. The CDR3 is made up of 16 amino acids. After removal of 6 bases from V and 4 bases from J, the junction contained 4 bases not matched to a gene. This CDR3 is CASSSGLAGGTGELFF. Written as DNA, the CDR3 is TGTGCCAGCTCGTCTGGACTAGCGGGAGGCACCGGGGAGCTGTTTTTT.

The chain couples TRBV6-1 to TRBJ1-5; D is uncertain. Trimming left V 4 bases short and J 3 bases short, with 4 bases between. Germline CDR1 reads MNHNS; CDR2 reads SASEGT. The CDR3 has 12 residues. The CDR3 sequence is CASSGYNQPQHF. As DNA, the CDR3 is TGTGCCAGCAGTGGATACAATCAGCCCCAGCATTTT.

This clone showed up many times. This could be a read error, since a much larger clone is one nucleotide away. This CDR3 is also generated by other DNA sequences in the sample. This chain joins TRBV7-6 and TRBJ2-7; 12 bases match TRBD1. The CDR3 contains 18 residues. In germline, CDR1 is SGHVS, CDR2 FNYEAQ. The V gene end was trimmed by 3 bases and the J gene end by 2 bases; junction bases not matched to a gene: 11. CDR3 protein: CASSLFGTGGVSAYEQYF. The CDR3 nucleotides read TGTGCCAGCAGCTTGTTCGGGACAGGGGGCGTCAGCGCCTACGAGCAGTACTTC.

The chain uses TRBV30 and TRBJ1-2; D possibly corresponds to TRBD1 (5 bases). The germline V gene has CDR1 GTSNPN and CDR2 SVGIG (reference sequence). V was shortened by 2 bases and J by 4 bases, with 8 bases between the two germline ends. The CDR3 contains 12 residues. CDR3 loop: CAWSSGTYGYTF. CDR3 bases: TGTGCCTGGAGTTCAGGGACCTATGGCTACACCTTC.

The chain is built from TRBV20-1 and TRBJ2-1, with D maybe TRBD2 (6 bases). The V gene's germline CDR1 is DFQATT and CDR2 SNEGSKA (reference sequence). This CDR3 spans 16 amino acids. V dropped 1 base and J dropped 2 bases, with 15 bases sitting between them. As DNA, the CDR3 is TGCAGTGCTAGAGGGCTAACGGGAGAGACCTACAATGAGCAGTTCTTC. Its protein product is CSARGLTGETYNEQFF.

This clone ranks as medium-sized. The CDR3 protein is CAITEGGGGSSGYTF. The CDR3, as DNA: TGTGCCATCACCGAGGGAGGCGGGGGTTCGTCTGGCTACACCTTC. The V gene is TRBV10-3, the J gene TRBJ1-2, with D possibly TRBD1 on 5 matching bases. Trimming removed 7 bases from V and 7 bases from J, with 22 bases in between. The CDR3 contains 15 residues. Germline-derived CDR1 and CDR2 are ENHRY and SYGVKD.

V gene TRBV12-3 or TRBV12-4 combines with J gene TRBJ2-1; TRBD1 agrees at 8 bases. The trim removed 5 bases at V and 2 bases at J, leaving 11 bases unmatched. CDR3 length equals 17 residues. CDR3 DNA sequence: TGTGCCAGCAGTCTCCGACCGGGACAGGCCACCTACAATGAGCAGTTCTTC. This translates into CASSLRPGQATYNEQFF.

This clone appeared many times. The DNA for the CDR3 is TGTGCCAGCTCACCAACTACTCCCCAACGAGAGGTTTACGAGCAGTACTTC. It yields the protein CASSPTTPQREVYEQYF. The V call is TRBV18, the J call TRBJ2-7; D gene ambiguous. The CDR3 covers 17 residues. Per germline, CDR1 KGHSH and CDR2 LQKENI. The ends were cut back, 2 bases at V and 4 bases at J, with 21 bases in the middle.

V usage is TRBV25-1 and J usage is TRBJ2-2; no definite D call. The V end was cut by 3 bases, the J end by 5 bases, with 10 bases between. The germline gives CDR1 MGHDK, CDR2 SYGVNS. The length of the CDR3 is 14 residues. The CDR3 is CASSDIEGTGELFF. For the CDR3, the DNA is TGTGCCAGCAGTGACATTGAAGGGACCGGGGAGCTGTTTTTT.

In this sample, this clone turned up many times. Other DNA sequences in this sample translate to the same CDR3. This rearrangement joins TRBV5-1 to TRBJ2-3; TRBD2 agrees at 10 bases. CDR3 length: 14 amino acids. CDR1 and CDR2 (germline): SGHRS, YFSETQ. V was pared by 5 bases and J by 1 base, with 1 base of the junction left unmatched. As DNA, the CDR3 is TGCGCCAGCAGTGGGACTAGCGGCACAGATACGCAGTATTTT. Translating it yields CASSGTSGTDTQYF.

Comments on this clone: Since no conserved phenylalanine or tryptophan closes the CDR3, a read error is the likely cause. V is TRBV4-2 and J is TRBJ2-5, with D possibly TRBD1 on 5 matching bases. The CDR3 loop spans 15 amino acids. CDR1 is LGHNA, CDR2 YNFKEQ, per germline. The V gene lost 0 bases and the J gene lost 4 bases, with 12 bases spanning the gap. The CDR3 DNA is TGTGCCAGCAGCCAAGATCCGGCAGGGCCAGAGACCCAGTACTGC. The encoded protein is CASSQDPAGPETQYC.

By frequency in the sample, this clone is medium-sized (0.01 to 0.1%). V and J are TRBV19 and TRBJ1-5; no reliable D call. Per the germline V gene, CDR1 is LNHDA and CDR2 is SQIVND (reference sequence). This CDR3 is built from 15 residues. V lost 3 bases and J 7 bases, leaving 16 bases between the germline ends. CDR3 coding DNA: TGTGCCAGTAGTATGGCCACAGCCGGGAAGCAGCCCCAGCATTTT. Translation gives CASSMATAGKQPQHF.